This T cell receptor beta chain stems from a study of T cell repertoires in cytomegalovirus infection. For the study at large: Based on public TCR beta signatures, there were indications of CMV infection and of a matching HLA type. Notes on the study in general: It was HLA-C-restricted CMV-specific TCR beta clonotypes that dominated the response ex vivo. Pooled public TCR beta family frequency picked out CMV carriers with the relevant HLA.

About this clonotype: Its antigen is unknown.

TCRdb processed the reads anew with MiXCR; each CDR3 protein has one entry. The sample shows approximately 1,000,000 distinct CDR3 sequences, less than 35% of them seen only once. V lost 2 bases and J lost 7; bases outside the gene matches: 7. This CDR3 region has 14 residues. The germline V gene has CDR1 KGHSH and CDR2 LQKENI. The chain carries TRBV18 and TRBJ1-2; 7 bases map to TRBD1. The receptor was derived from a human donor in good health (CMV status not recorded). Some clones in this sample may be carry-over from other donors' samples. The sample here was cultured CD8+ T cells from PBMCs, taken from culture after CMV antigen stimulation. CDR3 sequence: CASSPRTGRGGYTF. DNA of the CDR3: TGTGCCAGCTCACCAAGGACAGGACGGGGTGGCTACACCTTC.